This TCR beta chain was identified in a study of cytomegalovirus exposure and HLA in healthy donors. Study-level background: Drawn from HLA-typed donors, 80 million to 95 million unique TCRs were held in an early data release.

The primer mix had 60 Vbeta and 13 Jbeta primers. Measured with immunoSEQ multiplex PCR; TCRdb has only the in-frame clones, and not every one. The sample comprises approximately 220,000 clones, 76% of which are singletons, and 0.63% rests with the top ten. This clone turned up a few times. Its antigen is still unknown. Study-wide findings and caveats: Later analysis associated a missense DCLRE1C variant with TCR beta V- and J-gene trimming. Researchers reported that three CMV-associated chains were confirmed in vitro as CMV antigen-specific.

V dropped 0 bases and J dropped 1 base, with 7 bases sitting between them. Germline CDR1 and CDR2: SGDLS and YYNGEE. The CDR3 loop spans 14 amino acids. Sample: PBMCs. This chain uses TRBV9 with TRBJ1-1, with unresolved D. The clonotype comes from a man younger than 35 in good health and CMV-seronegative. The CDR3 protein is CASSVEGGNTEAFF. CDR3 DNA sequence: TGTGCCAGCAGCGTAGAGGGAGGGAACACTGAAGCTTTCTTT.